Included here is one T cell receptor beta chain sequence, with context. What it binds is not known. The data belong to a study of shared clonotypes between healthy human individuals. Study outcomes and limitations: Non-shared clonotypes had lower generation probabilities than clonotypes shared by all four sorted-subset donors. Sharing across four donors was seen in around 5% of naive CD4 clonotypes. It was expected that sequencing depth would affect clonotype sharing among donors.

CDR3 length equals 15 residues. CDR1 is SNHLY and CDR2 is FYNNEI in the germline V gene. Trimming stripped 2 bases from V and 3 bases from J, with 12 bases between. CD45RO-negative CD8 cells positively selected for CCR7 made up the naive population, which excluded terminally differentiated effector memory CD45RA+ cells. Only Caucasian adults living in Nashville, Tennessee served as donors. The method was immunoSEQ multiplex PCR; TCRdb's version includes in-frame clones alone and lacks a portion of them. The table records about 1.9 million clones, 93% of them present only once. This chain joins TRBV2 and TRBJ2-3, with a possible D match to TRBD2 (6 bases). Sequencing used naive CD8+ T cells from PBMCs. The receptor was derived from a man aged 18 to 29 in good health. Some clones in this sample may be carry-over from other donors' samples. CDR3 sequence (DNA): TGTGCCAGCAGTGAAAGGTGGCTAGCGACAGATACGCAGTATTTT. Translated: CASSERWLATDTQYF.